This section outlines one T cell receptor (beta chain) sequence together with its context. Its antigen is as yet unknown. This CDR3 contains 13 residues. J lost 6 bases, V lost 2 bases, and 0 bases had no gene match. The germline V gene encodes CDR1 MNHEY and CDR2 SVGAGI. The protocol was immunoSEQ multiplex PCR, while the TCRdb copy is restricted to in-frame clones and leaves out a portion. The table shows nearly 750,000 clones, with around 70% occurring only once. This specimen belongs to a study of shared clonotypes between healthy human individuals. General study findings and limits: In general, naive subsets displayed greater estimated richness than memory subsets did. The study sampled only blood, and tissue repertoires likely differ.

This TCR derives from a woman aged 30 to 39 in good health. The gene calls are TRBV6-5 and TRBJ1-5, with 8 bases that match TRBD1. Sample: memory CD4+ T cells sorted from blood. Subset noted: CD45RA-negative fraction. CDR3 bases: TGTGCCAGCAGTTACGACAGGGGTCAGCCCCAGCATTTT. Encoded protein: CASSYDRGQPQHF.